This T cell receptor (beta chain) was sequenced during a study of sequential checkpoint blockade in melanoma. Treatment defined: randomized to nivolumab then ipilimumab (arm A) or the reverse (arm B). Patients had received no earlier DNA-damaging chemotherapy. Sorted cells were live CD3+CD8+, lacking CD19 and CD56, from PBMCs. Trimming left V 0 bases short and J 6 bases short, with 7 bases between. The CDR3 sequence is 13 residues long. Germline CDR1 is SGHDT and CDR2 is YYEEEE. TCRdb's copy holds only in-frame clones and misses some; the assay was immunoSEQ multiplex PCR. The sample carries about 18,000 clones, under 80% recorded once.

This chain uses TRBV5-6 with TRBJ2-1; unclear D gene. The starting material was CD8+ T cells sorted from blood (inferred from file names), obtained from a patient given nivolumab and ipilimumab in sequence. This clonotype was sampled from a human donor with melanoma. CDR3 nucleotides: TGTGCCAGCAGCTTGGGCGGCCCCAATGAGCAGTTCTTC. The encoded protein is CASSLGGPNEQFF.